Below, 31 T cell receptor beta chains from the same sample are listed, as sequenced in a study of shared T cell receptors in the human thymus. Profiled with immunoSEQ multiplex PCR; TCRdb holds only in-frame clones, not every one. The sample holds about 540,000 clones, around 78% seen once. These data were likewise used in another study, on human thymus T cells.

Sequenced material: thymocytes. The receptors were gathered from a boy in the first two years of life with a congenital heart defect.

This clone has only a few counts. The chain combines TRBV5-1 with TRBJ2-7, with D possibly matching TRBD1 (6 bases). This CDR3 comprises 14 residues. The ends were cut back, 4 bases at V and 3 bases at J, with 14 bases in the middle. Germline V gene sequence: CDR1 SGHRS, CDR2 YFSETQ. CDR3 sequence reads: CASSPGTNNYEQYF. CDR3 in DNA: TGCGCCAGCAGCCCCGGGACAAATAACTACGAGCAGTACTTC.

V and J are TRBV5-4 and TRBJ2-1; 10 positions agree with TRBD1. The CDR3 spans 16 residues. CDR1 is SGHNT, CDR2 YYREEE, per germline (reference sequence). Losses at the gene ends were 4 bases for V and 8 bases for J; bases not matched to a gene: 12. CDR3 region: CASSPAGTGDGDEQFF. The CDR3 DNA sequence: TGTGCCAGCAGCCCAGCCGGGACAGGGGATGGCGATGAGCAGTTCTTC.

V usage is TRBV12-5 and J usage is TRBJ2-5; 10 bases align to TRBD2. The CDR3 is 17 amino acids. In germline, CDR1 is LGHNT, CDR2 FRNRAP. The V segment lost 0 bases and the J segment 1 base; nucleotides outside the gene matches: 5. The CDR3 bases are TGTGCTAGTGGTTTGGTGCTAGCGGGAGAGCTCCAAGAGACCCAGTACTTC. As protein: CASGLVLAGELQETQYF.

This clone was detected only once. This CDR3 is CASSLNLGQGGGYTF. In nucleotides, the CDR3 is TGTGCCAGCAGCTTAAATCTGGGGCAGGGCGGAGGCTACACCTTC. The chain links TRBV7-2 to TRBJ1-2, with a weak D call TRBD1 (5 bases). Germline V gene lookup returns CDR1 SGHTA and CDR2 FQGNSA. The CDR3 covers 15 residues. V lost 2 bases to trimming and J lost 8 bases, with 18 bases between them.

The chain recombines TRBV12-5 with TRBJ2-7; TRBD1 aligns across 9 bases. The CDR3 is made up of 17 amino acids. Germline CDR1 is LGHNT and CDR2 is FRNRAP. The V segment lost 4 bases and the J segment 4 bases; nucleotides outside the gene matches: 14. The CDR3 DNA is TGTGCTAGTGGTTCCGGCCTACCGGGACAGGGTATGTACGAGCAGTACTTC. Translated, it gives CASGSGLPGQGMYEQYF.

The gene calls are TRBV27 and TRBJ1-4; D is ambiguous. Germline values: CDR1 MNHEY, CDR2 SMNVEV (reference sequence). The CDR3 sequence is 13 residues long. V gave up 9 bases and J gave up 8 bases, with 16 bases separating them. CDR3 protein: CASSEGRQEKLFF. The CDR3 DNA reads TGTGCCAGTTCCGAGGGAAGGCAAGAAAAACTGTTTTTT.

The chain has TRBV4-3 and TRBJ2-7, with D perhaps TRBD2 (6 bases). Trimming removed 0 bases from V and 3 bases from J, with 12 bases in between. Germline assignment: CDR1 LGHNA and CDR2 YSLEER. This CDR3 is built from 15 residues. The CDR3 nucleotides read TGCGCCAGCAGCCAAGATCGGACTATACTCTACGAGCAGTACTTC. It translates to CASSQDRTILYEQYF.

This clone was seen once. The J gene is TRBJ1-2, the V gene TRBV25-1; tentatively, D is TRBD1 (6 bases). Trimming removed 4 bases from V and 7 bases from J, with 10 bases in between. Germline CDR1 and CDR2: MGHDK and SYGVNS. The CDR3 is 12 residues long. DNA of the CDR3: TGTGCCAGCAGTGGGGACATAGCTGGCTACACCTTC. It yields the protein CASSGDIAGYTF.

This clone was seen just once. The V gene is TRBV5-6, the J gene TRBJ1-5; D remains unclear. Trimming took off 4 bases at V and 6 bases at J, with 17 bases between the two ends. The germline CDR1 and CDR2 sequences are SGHDT and YYEEEE. The CDR3 is made up of 15 amino acids. The CDR3 region is CASSLGGKVVQPQHF. The CDR3, as DNA: TGTGCCAGCAGCCTAGGAGGGAAGGTGGTTCAGCCCCAGCATTTT.

V gene TRBV5-4 combines with J gene TRBJ2-3, with 8 bases identical to TRBD2. V lost 5 bases to trimming and J lost 7 bases; unmatched junction nucleotides: 9. Germline-derived CDR1 and CDR2 are SGHNT and YYREEE (reference sequence). The CDR3 contains 14 residues. The CDR3 region has the DNA TGTGCCAGCAGGTTGTCCGGGGGGGATAATACGCAGTATTTT. Its translation is CASRLSGGDNTQYF. The entire variable domain, with the rest obtained from reference TRBV5-4 and TRBJ2-3, is as follows: ETGVTQSPTHLIKTRGQQVTLRCSSQSGHNTVSWYQQALGQGPQFIFQYYREEENGRGNFPPRFSGLQFPNYSSELNVNALELDDSALYLCASRLSGGDNTQYFGPGTRLTVL.

This chain links TRBV11-2 with TRBJ2-4; 8 nucleotides agree with TRBD2. The ends lost 1 base at V and 1 base at J; junction bases unmatched: 6. Germline V gives CDR1 SGHAT, CDR2 FQNNGV. This CDR3 contains 17 residues. CDR3 residues: CASSLAGREGAKNIQYF. The CDR3, as DNA: TGTGCCAGCAGCTTAGCCGGGAGGGAGGGGGCCAAAAACATTCAGTACTTC.

The V call is TRBV29-1, the J call TRBJ2-7, with 9 bases fitting TRBD1. V lost 4 bases and J lost 5; bases outside the gene matches: 9. The germline V gene has CDR1 SQVTM and CDR2 ANQGSEA. The CDR3 is 14 residues long. The CDR3 region has the DNA TGCAGCGTTGTGGGACAGGGCCCCATGGACGAGCAGTACTTC. Its protein product is CSVVGQGPMDEQYF.

The V gene is TRBV6-5, the J gene TRBJ2-4; no firm D call. The CDR3 covers 16 residues. Germline V gene data show CDR1 as MNHEY and CDR2 as SVGAGI. V was trimmed by 0 bases and J by 0 bases, leaving 9 bases between them. The CDR3 here is CASSYSADLAKNIQYF. The CDR3 DNA sequence: TGTGCCAGCAGTTACTCTGCAGATCTAGCCAAAAACATTCAGTACTTC.

This clone appeared a single time. This chain connects TRBV28 to TRBJ2-4, with 9 bases fitting TRBD1. The CDR3 sequence is 16 residues long. Trimming took 5 bases from V and 2 from J; bases not matched to a gene: 7. From germline, CDR1 is MDHEN and CDR2 SYDVKM. The CDR3 is CASSPLQGASKNIQYF. The CDR3 DNA reads as TGTGCCAGCAGTCCCCTACAGGGGGCATCCAAAAACATTCAGTACTTC.

The chain employs TRBV27 and TRBJ2-1; 15 nucleotides line up with TRBD2. V lost 6 bases to trimming and J lost 8 bases; unmatched junction nucleotides: 14. The CDR3 runs 18 residues. The germline CDR1 and CDR2 sequences are MNHEY and SMNVEV (reference sequence). CDR3 amino acids: CASRGWGLAGGRIDEQFF. CDR3 bases: TGTGCCAGCAGAGGGTGGGGACTAGCGGGAGGAAGGATCGATGAGCAGTTCTTC.

V is TRBV28 and J is TRBJ1-2; a possible D gene is TRBD1 (6 bases). V was pared by 5 bases and J by 5 bases, with 9 bases between. The CDR3 extends over 12 amino acids. CDR1 is MDHEN and CDR2 is SYDVKM in the germline V gene. As DNA, the CDR3 is TGTGCCAGCAGTAGCGACAGGTATGGCTACACCTTC. It is translated as CASSSDRYGYTF.

This clone showed up just a few times. This sequence joins TRBV6-1 and TRBJ1-1; D unresolved. This CDR3 has 9 residues. V lost 8 bases and J 9 bases, leaving 7 bases between the germline ends. Germline V lookup: CDR1 MNHNS, CDR2 SASEGT. CDR3 sequence: CASPPQAFF. CDR3 sequence (DNA): TGTGCCAGCCCCCCTCAAGCTTTCTTT.

This clone was counted a few times. V is TRBV30 and J is TRBJ2-3; a weak D match, TRBD2 (6 bases). V was shortened by 0 bases and J by 2 bases, with 18 bases between the two germline ends. Germline-derived CDR1 and CDR2 are GTSNPN and SVGIG (reference sequence). This CDR3 has 17 residues. CDR3 in amino acids: CAWSVLRGRGPTDTQYF. CDR3 bases: TGTGCCTGGAGTGTACTTCGGGGGAGAGGACCCACAGATACGCAGTATTTT.

V is TRBV4-3 and J is TRBJ2-1, with 11 bases matching TRBD2. CDR3 size: 16 residues. The V segment lost 3 bases and the J segment 8 bases; nucleotides outside the gene matches: 9. CDR1 is LGHNA and CDR2 is YSLEER in the germline V gene. The CDR3 DNA is TGCGCCAGCAGCCAGTATAGCGGGAGGGCCGTTGATGAGCAGTTCTTC. Residues: CASSQYSGRAVDEQFF.

The V and J genes are TRBV12-5 and TRBJ2-1, with 8 bases identical to TRBD2. Germline loops: CDR1 LGHNT, CDR2 FRNRAP. With 3 bases clipped from V and 4 bases from J, the junction kept 14 bases outside the gene matches. The CDR3 sequence is 18 residues long. Here the CDR3 reads CASGFPQTGTRSYNEQFF. CDR3 DNA sequence: TGTGCTAGTGGTTTCCCTCAAACCGGGACTAGGTCTTACAATGAGCAGTTCTTC.

This chain connects TRBV10-1 to TRBJ2-5, with TRBD2 identical over 14 bases. Per the germline V gene, CDR1 is WNHNN and CDR2 is SYGVQD (reference sequence). J was trimmed by 4 bases and V by 5 bases; bases with no gene match: 9. The CDR3 sequence is 17 residues long. The CDR3 DNA is TGCGCCAGCAGTCCGGGACTAGCGGGAGTTTCGGGAGAGACCCAGTACTTC. Translated: CASSPGLAGVSGETQYF.

Only a few counts were recorded for this clone. CDR3 coding DNA: TGTGCCAGCAGTCCACGCGGTATTTCCCCGGGAGGCTACACCTTC. Translation gives CASSPRGISPGGYTF. V and J are TRBV28 and TRBJ1-2; D is undetermined. The germline V and J ends were trimmed by 5 bases and 8 bases, with 21 bases remaining between them. Germline CDR1 is MDHEN and CDR2 is SYDVKM. The length of the CDR3 is 15 residues.

The genes are TRBV7-2 and TRBJ2-7; 8 bases fit TRBD1. Germline CDR1 and CDR2: SGHTA and FQGNSA. Trimming took 5 bases from V and 2 from J; bases not matched to a gene: 5. CDR3 length: 14 residues. The CDR3 spells CASSRTGLPYEQYF. The DNA for the CDR3 is TGTGCCAGCAGCCGGACAGGGTTACCCTACGAGCAGTACTTC.

For the CDR3, the DNA is TGCGCCAGCAGCCAAGATTTCGGGGAAAAACTGTTTTTT. Residues: CASSQDFGEKLFF. This chain joins TRBV4-1 and TRBJ1-4; D is uncertain. The V gene's germline CDR1 is MGHRA and CDR2 YSYEKL. The CDR3 spans 13 residues. V dropped 0 bases and J dropped 8 bases, with 7 bases sitting between them.

This clone was seen once. Different DNA sequences within this sample yield the same CDR3. The V and J genes are TRBV20-1 and TRBJ2-5; D remains ambiguous. In germline, CDR1 is DFQATT, CDR2 SNEGSKA (reference sequence). V was clipped by 3 bases and J by 3 bases, with 5 bases between them. This CDR3 region has 11 residues. Here the CDR3 DNA reads TGCAGTGCTAGGCCGGAAGAGACCCAGTACTTC. This codes for CSARPEETQYF.

A few counts support this clone. The DNA of the CDR3 is TGTGCCAGCAGCCAAGTAGGACTAGCGGGACCACTACCCCACACCGGGGAGCTGTTTTTT. The encoded protein is CASSQVGLAGPLPHTGELFF. V gene TRBV4-2 combines with J gene TRBJ2-2, with 12 bases aligning to TRBD2. Germline-derived CDR1 and CDR2 are LGHNA and YNFKEQ. The CDR3 runs 20 residues. The V segment lost 1 base and the J segment 3 bases; nucleotides outside the gene matches: 12.

The chain combines TRBV6-5 with TRBJ2-1; D remains ambiguous. This CDR3 has 11 amino acids. Germline CDR1 is MNHEY and CDR2 is SVGAGI. Trimming took 3 bases from V and 8 from J, leaving 5 bases between them. The CDR3 nucleotides are TGTGCCAGCAGTTATTCGGATGAGCAGTTCTTC. It encodes CASSYSDEQFF.

This sequence joins TRBV19 and TRBJ1-3; D is uncertain. The length of the CDR3 is 16 residues. CDR1 is LNHDA, CDR2 SQIVND, per germline (reference sequence). The germline V and J ends were trimmed by 1 base and 0 bases, with 10 bases remaining between them. CDR3 region: CASSIGWANSGNTIYF. Here the CDR3 DNA reads TGTGCCAGTAGTATAGGGTGGGCGAACTCTGGAAACACCATATATTTT.

The chain joins TRBV6-5 to TRBJ2-1; 12 bases are a match to TRBD2. Germline CDR1 and CDR2: MNHEY and SVGAGI. The J segment lost 4 bases and the V segment lost 7 bases, leaving 5 bases of the junction unmatched. CDR3 size: 15 residues. In nucleotides, the CDR3 is TGTGCCAGCACCGCGACTAGCGGGAGTTACAATGAGCAGTTCTTC. Translating gives CASTATSGSYNEQFF.

This sequence joins TRBV9 and TRBJ2-5; TRBD2 matches at 8 bases. TRBJ2-7 matches the DNA end more closely, so the J call is doubtful. CDR1 SGDLS and CDR2 YYNGEE come from the germline V gene. The CDR3 loop spans 16 amino acids. As DNA, the CDR3 is TGTGCCAGCAGCGCCTTAGCGGGACCCTCCCCCTACGAGCAGTACTTC. Residues: CASSALAGPSPYEQYF.

V usage is TRBV7-8 and J usage is TRBJ2-1; 8 bases map to TRBD2. CDR3 size: 16 residues. CDR1 is SGHVS and CDR2 is FQNEAQ in the germline V gene. J gave up 1 base and V 11 bases, and 13 bases lay outside the gene matches. The CDR3 nucleotides read TGTGCCCCAAACCCGATTGCGGGAGGATCCTACAATGAGCAGTTCTTC. This codes for CAPNPIAGGSYNEQFF.